This T cell receptor beta chain was identified during a study of T cell clonotyping in hematopoietic cell transplantation. Specified time point: recipient sample about 28 days before transplant, after cytoreduction. Germline V CDR1 and CDR2: SQVTM, ANQGSEA. This CDR3 is built from 14 residues. V trimming: 6 bases; J trimming: 10 bases; junction bases outside the gene matches: 12. The method was immunoSEQ multiplex PCR; TCRdb's version includes in-frame clones alone and lacks a portion of them. The repertoire has about 50,000 clones, about nine tenths of them found once; the top ten carry about 6.1%. The J gene is TRBJ2-1, the V gene TRBV29-1; 10 bases agree with TRBD1. The source material was peripheral blood mononuclear cells, sampled before stem cell transplant. This clonotype was sampled from a man aged 55 to 70 with biphenotypic leukemia. Some clones in this sample may be carry-over from other donors' samples. In DNA, the CDR3 is TGCAGCGTACGTGCGGGGACAGGGGTTCGAGAGCAGTTCTTC. Amino acids: CSVRAGTGVREQFF.